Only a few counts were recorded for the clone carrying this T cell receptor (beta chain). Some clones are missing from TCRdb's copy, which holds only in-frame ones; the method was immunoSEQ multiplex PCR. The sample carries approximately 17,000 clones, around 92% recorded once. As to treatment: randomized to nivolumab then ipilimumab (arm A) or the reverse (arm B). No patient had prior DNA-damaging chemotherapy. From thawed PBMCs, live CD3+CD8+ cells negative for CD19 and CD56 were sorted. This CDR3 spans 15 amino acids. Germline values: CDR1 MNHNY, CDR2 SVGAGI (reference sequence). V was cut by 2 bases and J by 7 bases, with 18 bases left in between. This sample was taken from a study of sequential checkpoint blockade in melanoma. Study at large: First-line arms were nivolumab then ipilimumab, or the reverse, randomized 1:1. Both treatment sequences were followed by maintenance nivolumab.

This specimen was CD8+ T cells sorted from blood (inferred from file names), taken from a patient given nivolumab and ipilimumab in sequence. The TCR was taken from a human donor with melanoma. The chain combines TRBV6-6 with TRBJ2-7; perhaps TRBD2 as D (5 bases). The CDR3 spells CASSYQSNPTGEQYF. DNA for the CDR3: TGTGCCAGCAGTTACCAATCAAACCCGACGGGGGAGCAGTACTTC.